The source of this T cell receptor beta chain is a study of molecular identifiers for immune sequencing clone quantification. This clonotype was counted many times. Making the bulk TCR libraries relied on previously described methods and listed TCR primers. TCRdb ran MiXCR on the PCR reads and lists one entry per CDR3 protein. The sample has tens of thousands of distinct CDR3 sequences, about a sixth seen once. There are 14 residues in the CDR3. Germline CDR1 is KGHDR and CDR2 is SFDVKD. V was clipped by 8 bases and J by 6 bases, with 17 bases between them. What was sequenced was naive CD8+ T cells from blood, with Jurkat cell RNA spiked in. The subset is: FACS-sorted CD8+CD4-CCR7+CD45RA+ naive T cells. This receptor was obtained from a human donor in good health. Some libraries in this study had Jurkat cell RNA spiked in. V gene TRBV24-1 combines with J gene TRBJ2-3, with D possibly being TRBD1 (5 bases). The CDR3 nucleotides read TGTGCCACCAAGGATAGGGGAAGTTCGGATACGCAGTATTTT. Its protein is CATKDRGSSDTQYF.